These 19 T cell receptor beta chains were all obtained from the same sample, sequenced in a study of PD-1 blockade in classical Hodgkin lymphoma. The data were produced by immunoSEQ multiplex PCR, yet TCRdb's version contains in-frame clones alone and is incomplete. The repertoire holds some 25,000 clones, with roughly 82% as singletons. Relapse after autologous stem cell transplantation occurred in every patient, and brentuximab vedotin exposure varied. Here the sequenced sample was peripheral blood mononuclear cells (PBMCs), taken before the second cycle of nivolumab. The receptors were sampled from a human donor with classical Hodgkin lymphoma.

This chain links TRBV6-5 with TRBJ2-7; TRBD2 matches 11 bases. The CDR3 is made up of 16 amino acids. The V gene end was trimmed by 4 bases and the J gene end by 7 bases; junction bases not matched to a gene: 12. The germline V gene encodes CDR1 MNHEY and CDR2 SVGAGI. CDR3 DNA sequence: TGTGCCAGCAGTTCACTTAGCGGGGGGGGGTTTGAAGAGCAGTACTTC. Protein sequence: CASSSLSGGGFEEQYF.

V is TRBV7-8 and J is TRBJ2-2; 9 bases are a match to TRBD1. Germline V gene data show CDR1 as SGHVS and CDR2 as FQNEAQ. The CDR3 totals 15 residues. J gave up 3 bases and V 5 bases, and 4 bases lay outside the gene matches. The CDR3 here is CASSQTGGYTGELFF. The CDR3 DNA sequence: TGTGCCAGCAGCCAAACAGGGGGCTACACCGGGGAGCTGTTTTTT.

This clone has just one count. The J gene is TRBJ1-4, the V gene TRBV4-2, with D possibly matching TRBD1 (6 bases). CDR1 is LGHNA and CDR2 is YNFKEQ in the germline V gene. The germline V and J ends were trimmed by 5 bases and 4 bases, with 17 bases remaining between them. The CDR3 runs 16 residues. CDR3 amino acids: CASSTLTQGNNEKLFF. CDR3 coding DNA: TGTGCCAGCAGCACTCTCACCCAGGGGAATAATGAAAAACTGTTTTTT.

The J gene is TRBJ2-3, the V gene TRBV7-8, with a possible D match to TRBD2 (7 bases). The CDR3 spans 16 residues. V shed 1 base and J shed 2 bases, with 13 bases lying between them. Germline values: CDR1 SGHVS, CDR2 FQNEAQ. The chain's CDR3 is CASSLGGGGPTDTQYF. The CDR3 region has the DNA TGTGCCAGCAGCTTAGGTGGGGGGGGCCCCACAGATACGCAGTATTTT.

The chain is built from TRBV13 and TRBJ2-3, with D tentatively TRBD2 (6 bases). V lost 10 bases, J lost 0 bases, and 17 bases lay in between. CDR1 and CDR2 from the germline V gene are PRHDT and FYEKMQ (reference sequence). The CDR3 loop spans 15 amino acids. CDR3 loop: CATRYLRESTDTQYF. CDR3 coding DNA: TGTGCCACGAGGTATTTACGGGAGAGCACAGATACGCAGTATTTT. Supplemented by reference TRBV13 and TRBJ2-3, the full variable domain reads AAGVIQSPRHLIKEKRETATLKCYPIPRHDTVYWYQQGPGQDPQFLISFYEKMQSDKGSIPDRFSAQQFSDYHSELNMSSLELGDSALYFCATRYLRESTDTQYFGPGTRLTVL.

In its sample, this clone ranks as medium-sized (0.01 to 0.1%). CDR3 coding DNA: TGTGCCAGCAGTTCTGGACAGGGAGTCTATGGCTACACCTTC. It specifies CASSSGQGVYGYTF. This sequence joins TRBV27 and TRBJ1-2; 8 nucleotides line up with TRBD1. V was clipped by 4 bases and J by 4 bases; unmatched bases: 5. The CDR3 extends over 14 amino acids. Germline CDR1 reads MNHEY; CDR2 reads SMNVEV (reference sequence).

The chain combines TRBV28 with TRBJ2-1; D is unclear. This CDR3 comprises 11 residues. From germline, CDR1 is MDHEN and CDR2 SYDVKM. The ends were cut back, 6 bases at V and 9 bases at J, with 9 bases in the middle. This CDR3 is CASSPGGEQFF. As DNA, the CDR3 is TGTGCCAGCAGCCCCGGTGGTGAGCAGTTCTTC.

The chain employs TRBV27 and TRBJ1-6, with D hard to call. The CDR3 covers 15 residues. Germline V gene sequence: CDR1 MNHEY, CDR2 SMNVEV (reference sequence). V was trimmed by 7 bases and J by 11 bases, leaving 21 bases between them. As DNA, the CDR3 is TGTGCCAGCACCCGTACCGGGCCCAAAACCCCACCCCTCCACTTT. Translated, it gives CASTRTGPKTPPLHF.

The V and J genes are TRBV27 and TRBJ1-5; D gene ambiguous. The CDR3 covers 13 residues. Germline-derived CDR1 and CDR2 are MNHEY and SMNVEV (reference sequence). V shed 1 base and J shed 3 bases, with 4 bases lying between them. CDR3 in amino acids: CASSLFLNQPQHF. In DNA, the CDR3 is TGTGCCAGCAGTTTATTCCTCAATCAGCCCCAGCATTTT.

The chain combines TRBV6-6 with TRBJ1-2; the match to TRBD1 covers 7 bases. Germline assignment: CDR1 MNHNY and CDR2 SVGAGI (reference sequence). The V segment lost 6 bases and the J segment 6 bases; nucleotides outside the gene matches: 1. CDR3 size: 11 residues. The CDR3 spells CASRQGNGYTF. The CDR3 DNA follows: TGTGCCAGCAGACAGGGGAATGGCTACACCTTC.

V gene TRBV19 combines with J gene TRBJ2-3, with a tentative D call TRBD2 (5 bases). The CDR3 extends over 13 amino acids. Deletions cut 6 bases from V and 4 bases from J, with 11 bases between. Germline CDR1 and CDR2: LNHDA and SQIVND (reference sequence). Written as DNA, the CDR3 is TGTGCCAGTAGCCCTCCCGGGGCAGATACGCAGTATTTT. Translating gives CASSPPGADTQYF.

This chain uses TRBV28 with TRBJ1-2; 7 positions match TRBD1. With V trimmed by 5 bases and J by 4 bases, 4 bases remained unmatched. Germline V gene lookup returns CDR1 MDHEN and CDR2 SYDVKM. CDR3 length: 13 amino acids. CDR3 sequence reads: CASSQGVGYGYTF. In DNA, the CDR3 is TGTGCCAGCAGTCAGGGGGTAGGCTATGGCTACACCTTC.

The V and J genes are TRBV20-1 and TRBJ1-6; TRBD1 aligns across 7 bases. Germline-derived CDR1 and CDR2 are DFQATT and SNEGSKA (reference sequence). The CDR3 has 11 amino acids. CDR3 DNA: TGCAGCGGGACAGCGGGTTCACCCCTCCACTTT. It encodes CSGTAGSPLHF.

The chain uses TRBV7-2 and TRBJ2-2; no clear D. The CDR3 totals 15 residues. Germline V lookup: CDR1 SGHTA, CDR2 FQGNSA. Trimming left V 3 bases short and J 4 bases short, with 12 bases between. CDR3 protein: CASSLNGPLTGELFF. The CDR3, as DNA: TGTGCCAGCAGCTTGAACGGCCCTCTCACCGGGGAGCTGTTTTTT.

In DNA form, the CDR3 reads TGTGCCTGGAGTGTACGAGGATTCGAGGTCACAGATACGCAGTATTTT. Translating gives CAWSVRGFEVTDTQYF. J is TRBJ2-3 and V is TRBV30; D call uncertain. The CDR3 spans 16 residues. V lost 0 bases and J 2 bases, leaving 15 bases between the germline ends. Germline CDR1 is GTSNPN and CDR2 is SVGIG (reference sequence). Full variable domain (outside the CDR3, taken from reference TRBV30 and TRBJ2-3): SQTIHQWPATLVQPVGSPLSLECTVEGTSNPNLYWYRQAAGRGLQLLFYSVGIGQISSEVPQNLSASRPQDRQFILSSKKLLLSDSGFYLCAWSVRGFEVTDTQYFGPGTRLTVL.

The DNA of the CDR3 is TGCGCCAGCAGCCAGGCAGGACAGGGGGAAACTAATGAAAAACTGTTTTTT. Protein sequence: CASSQAGQGETNEKLFF. The V call is TRBV4-3, the J call TRBJ1-4; 10 bases map to TRBD1. Trimming took 3 bases from V and 1 from J; bases not matched to a gene: 5. The germline gives CDR1 LGHNA, CDR2 YSLEER. The CDR3 totals 17 residues.

The chain joins TRBV6-1 to TRBJ2-2; no reliable D call. With 1 base removed from V and 6 bases from J, the gap between germline ends came to 9 bases. The CDR3 is 14 residues long. Germline CDR1 is MNHNS and CDR2 is SASEGT. In DNA form, the CDR3 reads TGTGCCAGCAGTGAAGACCCGGCGGCCGGGGAGCTGTTTTTT. It codes for CASSEDPAAGELFF.

This chain connects TRBV4-1 to TRBJ2-7, with no clear D. Germline V lookup: CDR1 MGHRA, CDR2 YSYEKL. V lost 2 bases and J lost 0, with 8 bases in between. This CDR3 spans 14 amino acids. The CDR3 DNA reads as TGCGCCAGCAGCCAAACTCAAAGCTCCTACGAGCAGTACTTC. Translated: CASSQTQSSYEQYF.

The gene calls are TRBV5-6 and TRBJ1-4; no clear D gene. The CDR3 consists of 14 residues. Germline V gene sequence: CDR1 SGHDT, CDR2 YYEEEE. V was clipped by 1 base and J by 5 bases, with 9 bases between them. CDR3 sequence: CASSLKGWNEKLFF. The CDR3 DNA reads as TGTGCCAGCAGCTTGAAGGGTTGGAATGAAAAACTGTTTTTT. Filled out from reference TRBV5-6 and TRBJ1-4, the complete variable domain reads DAGVTQSPTHLIKTRGQQVTLRCSPKSGHDTVSWYQQALGQGPQFIFQYYEEEERQRGNFPDRFSGHQFPNYSSELNVNALLLGDSALYLCASSLKGWNEKLFFGSGTQLSVL.